This T cell receptor (beta chain) originates from a study of T cells in Graves' hyperthyroidism and ophthalmopathy. Study findings and constraints: Most clonotypes expanded in the thyroid (above 0.001) were also present in blood.

RNA transcripts gave rise to amplified TCR beta CDR3 regions. The HTBI primer set was used in a first-round RT-PCR of the TCR CDR3. From the multiplex PCR reads, TCRdb called clonotypes with MiXCR, one entry per CDR3 protein. The sample consists of roughly 360,000 distinct CDR3 sequences, approximately 15% of them appearing once. Uncontrolled infection, other autoimmune disease, pregnancy or lactation barred patients from enrollment. The germline V gene has CDR1 SEHNR and CDR2 FQNEAQ (reference sequence). J was trimmed by 14 bases and V by 0 bases; bases with no gene match: 4. The CDR3 consists of 12 residues. Many counts were recorded for this clonotype. Its antigen is unknown.

The clonotype comes from a man between 25 and 39 years old with Graves' hyperthyroidism that later progressed to Graves' ophthalmopathy. The V call is TRBV7-9, the J call TRBJ2-1, with TRBD1 identical over 7 bases. Sequenced sample: blood. Here the CDR3 DNA reads TGTGCCAGCAGCTTAGCTGAACAGGGGAAGTTCTTC. This codes for CASSLAEQGKFF.